The text below deals with one T cell receptor beta chain. The antigen remains unidentified. The junction departs from the called germline gene at one end, perhaps through a read error. Germline loops: CDR1 MNHNS, CDR2 SASEGT. The CDR3 is 15 amino acids. The sample is drawn from a study of T cells in Graves' hyperthyroidism and ophthalmopathy. Amplification targeted TCR beta CDR3 regions from RNA transcripts. First-round RT-PCR targeting the TCR CDR3 was performed with the HTBI primer set. TCRdb passed the multiplex PCR reads through MiXCR, listing each CDR3 protein once. In the table there are 270,000 or so distinct CDR3 sequences, roughly 15% of which are singletons. Broader study findings: Most clonotypes expanded in the thyroid (above 0.001) were also present in blood.

The clonotype originates from a woman aged 45-65 years with Graves' hyperthyroidism that later progressed to Graves' ophthalmopathy. The chain has TRBV6-1 and TRBJ1-5; D perhaps matches TRBD1 (5 bases). The sequenced sample was blood. In DNA form, the CDR3 reads TGTGCCAGCAGTCCGACATCATTAGGGGATCAGCCCCGGCATTTT. It codes for CASSPTSLGDQPRHF.